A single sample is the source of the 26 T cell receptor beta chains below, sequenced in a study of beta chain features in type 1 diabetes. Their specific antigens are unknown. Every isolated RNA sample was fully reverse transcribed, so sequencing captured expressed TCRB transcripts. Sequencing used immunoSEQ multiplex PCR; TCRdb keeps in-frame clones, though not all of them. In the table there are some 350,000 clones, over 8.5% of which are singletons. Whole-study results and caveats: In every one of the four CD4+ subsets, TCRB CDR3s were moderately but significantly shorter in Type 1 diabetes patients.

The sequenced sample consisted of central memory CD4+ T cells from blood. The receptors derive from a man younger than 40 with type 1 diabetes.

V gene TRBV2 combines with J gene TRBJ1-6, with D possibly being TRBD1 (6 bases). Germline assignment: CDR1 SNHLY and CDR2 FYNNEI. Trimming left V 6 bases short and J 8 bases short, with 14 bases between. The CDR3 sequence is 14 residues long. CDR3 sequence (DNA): TGTGCCAGCAGGAGGGGGTTCTCGGATTCACCCCTCCACTTT. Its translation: CASRRGFSDSPLHF.

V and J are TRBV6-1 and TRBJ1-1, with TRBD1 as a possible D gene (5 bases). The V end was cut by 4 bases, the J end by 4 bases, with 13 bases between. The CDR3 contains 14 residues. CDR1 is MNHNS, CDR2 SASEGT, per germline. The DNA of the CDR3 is TGTGCCAGCAGTGGGCCCACAGGAGGCACTGAAGCTTTCTTT. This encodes CASSGPTGGTEAFF.

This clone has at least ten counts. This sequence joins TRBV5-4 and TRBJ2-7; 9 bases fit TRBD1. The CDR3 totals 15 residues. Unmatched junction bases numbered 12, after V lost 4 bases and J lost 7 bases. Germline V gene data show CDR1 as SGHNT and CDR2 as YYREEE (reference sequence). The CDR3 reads CASSPTGTGRTEQYF. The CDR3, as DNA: TGTGCCAGCAGCCCTACCGGGACAGGGAGGACTGAGCAGTACTTC.

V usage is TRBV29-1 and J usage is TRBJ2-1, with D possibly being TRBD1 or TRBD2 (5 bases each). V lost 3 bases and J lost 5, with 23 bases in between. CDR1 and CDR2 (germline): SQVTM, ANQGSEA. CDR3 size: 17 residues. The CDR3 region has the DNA TGCAGCGTTGAGAAGAGGGCCAGGGAAGTTGGTCACAATGAGCAGTTCTTC. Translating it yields CSVEKRAREVGHNEQFF.

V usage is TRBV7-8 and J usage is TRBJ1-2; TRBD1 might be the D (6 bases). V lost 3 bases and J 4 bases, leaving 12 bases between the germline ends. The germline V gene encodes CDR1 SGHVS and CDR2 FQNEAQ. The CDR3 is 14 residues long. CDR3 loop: CASSLPGEGYGYTF. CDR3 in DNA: TGTGCCAGCAGCTTGCCAGGGGAGGGCTATGGCTACACCTTC.

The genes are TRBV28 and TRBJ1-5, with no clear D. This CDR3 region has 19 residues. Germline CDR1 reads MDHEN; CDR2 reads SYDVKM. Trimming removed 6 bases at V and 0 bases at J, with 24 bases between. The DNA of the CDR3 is TGTGCCAGCAGACACCTTGATTTCGTTGGTGATTATAGCAATCAGCCCCAGCATTTT. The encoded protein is CASRHLDFVGDYSNQPQHF. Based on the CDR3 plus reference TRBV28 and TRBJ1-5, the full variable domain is DVKVTQSSRYLVKRTGEKVFLECVQDMDHENMFWYRQDPGLGLRLIYFSYDVKMKEKGDIPEGYSVSREKKERFSLILESASTNQTSMYLCASRHLDFVGDYSNQPQHFGDGTRLSIL.

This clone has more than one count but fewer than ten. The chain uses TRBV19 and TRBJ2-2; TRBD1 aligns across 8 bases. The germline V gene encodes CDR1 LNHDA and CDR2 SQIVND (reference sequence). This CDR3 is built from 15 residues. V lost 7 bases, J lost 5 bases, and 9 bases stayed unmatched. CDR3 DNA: TGTGCCAGTACCAAGGACAGGGCGGGAACCGGGGAGCTGTTTTTT. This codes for CASTKDRAGTGELFF.

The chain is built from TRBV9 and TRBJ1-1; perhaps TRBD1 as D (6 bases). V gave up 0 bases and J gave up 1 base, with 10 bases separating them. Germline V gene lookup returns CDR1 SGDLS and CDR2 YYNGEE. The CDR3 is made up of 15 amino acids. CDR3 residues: CASSVGGGANTEAFF. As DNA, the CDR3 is TGTGCCAGCAGCGTAGGTGGGGGCGCGAACACTGAAGCTTTCTTT.

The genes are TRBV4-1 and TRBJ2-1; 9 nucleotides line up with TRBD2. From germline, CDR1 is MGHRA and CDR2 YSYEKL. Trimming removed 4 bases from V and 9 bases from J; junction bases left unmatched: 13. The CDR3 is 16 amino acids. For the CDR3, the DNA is TGCGCCAGCAGCCGAGGGCGAGCGGGAGGCGAGAGTGAGCAGTTCTTC. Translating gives CASSRGRAGGESEQFF.

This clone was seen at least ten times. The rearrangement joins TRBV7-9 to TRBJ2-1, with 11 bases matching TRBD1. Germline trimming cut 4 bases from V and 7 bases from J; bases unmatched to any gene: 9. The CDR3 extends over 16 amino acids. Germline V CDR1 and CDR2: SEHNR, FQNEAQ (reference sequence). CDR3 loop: CASSSPGTGGRNEQFF. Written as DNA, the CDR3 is TGTGCCAGCAGCTCCCCCGGGACAGGGGGTAGGAATGAGCAGTTCTTC. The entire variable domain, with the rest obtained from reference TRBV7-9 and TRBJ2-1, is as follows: DTGVSQNPRHKITKRGQNVTFRCDPISEHNRLYWYRQTLGQGPEFLTYFQNEAQLEKSRLLSDRFSAERPKGSFSTLEIQRTEQGDSAMYLCASSSPGTGGRNEQFFGPGTRLTVL.

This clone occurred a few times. The CDR3 loop is CASSKDRREETQYF. In nucleotides, the CDR3 is TGTGCCAGCAGCAAGGACAGGAGGGAAGAGACCCAGTACTTC. The rearrangement uses TRBV28 and TRBJ2-5, with a possible D match to TRBD1 (7 bases). V shed 6 bases and J shed 3 bases, with 14 bases lying between them. Germline CDR1 is MDHEN and CDR2 is SYDVKM. The CDR3 contains 14 residues.

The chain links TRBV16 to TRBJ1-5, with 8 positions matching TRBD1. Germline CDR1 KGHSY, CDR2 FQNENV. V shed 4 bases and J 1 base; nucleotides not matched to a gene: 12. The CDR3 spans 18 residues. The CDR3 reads CASSPRTGKWVSNQPQHF. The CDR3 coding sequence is TGTGCCAGCAGCCCCCGGACAGGGAAGTGGGTAAGCAATCAGCCCCAGCATTTT.

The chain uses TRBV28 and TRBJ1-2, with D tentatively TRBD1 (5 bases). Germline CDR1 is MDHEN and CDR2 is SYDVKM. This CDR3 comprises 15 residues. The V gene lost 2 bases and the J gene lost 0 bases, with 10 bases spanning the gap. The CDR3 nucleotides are TGTGCCAGCAGTTTAGTGGAGACAGCTAACTATGGCTACACCTTC. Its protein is CASSLVETANYGYTF.

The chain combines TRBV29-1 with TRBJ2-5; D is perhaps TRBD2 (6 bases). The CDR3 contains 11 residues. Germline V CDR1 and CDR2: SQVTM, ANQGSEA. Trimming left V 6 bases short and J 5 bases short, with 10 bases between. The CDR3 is CSVGGRETQYF. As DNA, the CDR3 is TGCAGCGTGGGGGGAAGGGAGACCCAGTACTTC. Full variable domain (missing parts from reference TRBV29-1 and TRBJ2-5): SAVISQKPSRDICQRGTSLTIQCQVDSQVTMMFWYRQQPGQSLTLIATANQGSEATYESGFVIDKFPISRPNLTFSTLTVSNMSPEDSSIYLCSVGGRETQYFGPGTRLLVL.

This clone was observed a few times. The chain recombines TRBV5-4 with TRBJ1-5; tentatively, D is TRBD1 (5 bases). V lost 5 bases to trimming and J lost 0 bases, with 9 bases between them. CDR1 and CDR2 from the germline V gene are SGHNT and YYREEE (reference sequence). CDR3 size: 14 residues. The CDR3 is CASSLQASNQPQHF. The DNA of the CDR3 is TGTGCCAGCAGTTTACAGGCTAGCAATCAGCCCCAGCATTTT.

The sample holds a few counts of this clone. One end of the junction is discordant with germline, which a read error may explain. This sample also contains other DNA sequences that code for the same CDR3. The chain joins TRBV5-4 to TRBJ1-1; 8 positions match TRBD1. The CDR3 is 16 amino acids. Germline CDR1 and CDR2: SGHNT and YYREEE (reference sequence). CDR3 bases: TGCGCCAGCAGCCAAGATCCCGGGACAGGGAACACTGAAGCTTTCTTT. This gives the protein CASSQDPGTGNTEAFF. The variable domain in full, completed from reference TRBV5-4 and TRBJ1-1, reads ETGVTQSPTHLIKTRGQQVTLRCSSQSGHNTVSWYQQALGQGPQFIFQYYREEENGRGNFPPRFSGLQFPNYSSELNVNALELDDSALYLCASSQDPGTGNTEAFFGQGTRLTVV.

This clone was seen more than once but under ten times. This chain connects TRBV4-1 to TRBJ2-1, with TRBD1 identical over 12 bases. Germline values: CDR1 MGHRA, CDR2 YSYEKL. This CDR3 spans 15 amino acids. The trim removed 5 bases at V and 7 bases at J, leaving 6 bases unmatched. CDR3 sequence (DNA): TGCGCCAGCAGCACGGGACAGGGGGCGATAAATGAGCAGTTCTTC. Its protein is CASSTGQGAINEQFF.

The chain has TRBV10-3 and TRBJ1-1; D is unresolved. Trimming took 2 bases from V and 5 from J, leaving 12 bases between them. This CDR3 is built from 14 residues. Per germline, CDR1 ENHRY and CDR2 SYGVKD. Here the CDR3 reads CAISETTERTEAFF. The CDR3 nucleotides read TGTGCCATCAGTGAGACAACGGAGCGGACTGAAGCTTTCTTT.

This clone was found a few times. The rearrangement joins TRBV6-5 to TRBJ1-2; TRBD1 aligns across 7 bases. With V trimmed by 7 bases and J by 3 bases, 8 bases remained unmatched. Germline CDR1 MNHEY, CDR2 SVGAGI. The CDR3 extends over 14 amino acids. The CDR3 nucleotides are TGTGCCAGCAAAACGTTAACAGGGGACTATGGCTACACCTTC. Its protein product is CASKTLTGDYGYTF.

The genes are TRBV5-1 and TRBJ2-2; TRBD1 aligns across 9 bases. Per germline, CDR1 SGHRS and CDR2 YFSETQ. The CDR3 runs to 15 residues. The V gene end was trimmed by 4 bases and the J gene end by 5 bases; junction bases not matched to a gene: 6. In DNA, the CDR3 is TGCGCCAGCAGCCTAGGCGGACAGGGGACCGGGGAGCTGTTTTTT. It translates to CASSLGGQGTGELFF.

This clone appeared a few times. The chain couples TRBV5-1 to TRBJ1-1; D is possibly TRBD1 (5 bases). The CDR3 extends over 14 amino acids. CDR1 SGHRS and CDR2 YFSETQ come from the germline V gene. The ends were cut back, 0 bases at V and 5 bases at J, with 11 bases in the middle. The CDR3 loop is CASSLDRPGTEAFF. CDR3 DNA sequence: TGCGCCAGCAGCTTGGACAGGCCGGGGACTGAAGCTTTCTTT. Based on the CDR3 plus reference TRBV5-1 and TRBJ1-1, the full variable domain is KAGVTQTPRYLIKTRGQQVTLSCSPISGHRSVSWYQQTPGQGLQFLFEYFSETQRNKGNFPGRFSGRQFSNSRSEMNVSTLELGDSALYLCASSLDRPGTEAFFGQGTRLTVV.

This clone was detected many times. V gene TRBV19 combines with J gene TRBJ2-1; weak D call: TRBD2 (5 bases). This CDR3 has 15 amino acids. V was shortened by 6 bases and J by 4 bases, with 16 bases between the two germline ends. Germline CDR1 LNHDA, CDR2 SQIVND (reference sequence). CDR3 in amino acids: CASSRTPQPYNEQFF. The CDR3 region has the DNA TGTGCCAGTAGCCGGACTCCCCAACCTTACAATGAGCAGTTCTTC.

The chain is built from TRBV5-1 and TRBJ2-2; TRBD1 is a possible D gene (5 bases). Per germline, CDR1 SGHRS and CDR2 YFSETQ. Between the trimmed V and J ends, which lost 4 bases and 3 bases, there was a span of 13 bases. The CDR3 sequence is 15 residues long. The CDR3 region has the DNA TGCGCCAGCAGCACTTCCCTGACAGACACCGGGGAGCTGTTTTTT. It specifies CASSTSLTDTGELFF. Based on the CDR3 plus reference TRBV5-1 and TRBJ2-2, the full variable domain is KAGVTQTPRYLIKTRGQQVTLSCSPISGHRSVSWYQQTPGQGLQFLFEYFSETQRNKGNFPGRFSGRQFSNSRSEMNVSTLELGDSALYLCASSTSLTDTGELFFGEGSRLTVL.

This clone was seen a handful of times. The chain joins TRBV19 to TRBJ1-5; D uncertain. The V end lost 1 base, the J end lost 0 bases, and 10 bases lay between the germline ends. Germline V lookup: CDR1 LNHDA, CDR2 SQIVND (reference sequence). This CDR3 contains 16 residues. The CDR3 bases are TGTGCCAGTAGTATAGTCCAGACTAATAGCAATCAGCCCCAGCATTTT. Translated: CASSIVQTNSNQPQHF.

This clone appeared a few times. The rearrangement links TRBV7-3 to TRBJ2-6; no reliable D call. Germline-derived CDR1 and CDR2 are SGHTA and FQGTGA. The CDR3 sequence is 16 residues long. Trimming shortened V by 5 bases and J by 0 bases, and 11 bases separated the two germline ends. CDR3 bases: TGTGCCAGCAGCCCCCGTCGACCCTCTGGGGCCAACGTCCTGACTTTC. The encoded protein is CASSPRRPSGANVLTF.

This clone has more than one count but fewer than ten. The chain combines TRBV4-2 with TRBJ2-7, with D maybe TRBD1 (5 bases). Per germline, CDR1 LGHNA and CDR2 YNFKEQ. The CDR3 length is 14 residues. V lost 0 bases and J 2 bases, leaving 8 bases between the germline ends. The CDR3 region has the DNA TGTGCCAGCAGCCAAGATTTACAGGCCTACGAGCAGTACTTC. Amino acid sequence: CASSQDLQAYEQYF.